This T cell receptor beta chain was sequenced for a study of T-cell memory formation after mild COVID-19. Findings of the study overall: Pre-infection memory carried some responding clones, suggesting that cross-reactive memory joined. A balance of CD4 and CD8 characterized clones contracting day 15 to 85, whereas later expanders leaned CD4+. Still unconfirmed is whether the second-wave clones peaking on day 37 recognized SARS-CoV-2.

MiXCR, applied by TCRdb to the 5' RACE reads, yields one record per CDR3 protein. The table has 150,000 to 200,000 distinct CDR3 sequences, around 10% seen once; the top ten hold less than 4%. This clonotype has more than one count but fewer than ten. Its antigen is currently unknown. Trimming pared 4 bases from V and 7 bases from J, leaving 15 bases between. Per the germline V gene, CDR1 is SGHRS and CDR2 is YFSETQ. This CDR3 is 15 amino acids long. The receptor comes from a man younger than 35 who had mild COVID-19 (a few samples of this study predate the infection). Cell type and time point are not known. Sequencing used PBMCs or a T cell subset sorted from them (not recorded which). The chain combines TRBV5-1 with TRBJ1-6; TRBD1 might be the D (5 bases). CDR3 residues: CASSPTSGRNSPLHF. The CDR3 nucleotides are TGCGCCAGCAGCCCGACCTCAGGGAGGAATTCACCCCTCCACTTT.